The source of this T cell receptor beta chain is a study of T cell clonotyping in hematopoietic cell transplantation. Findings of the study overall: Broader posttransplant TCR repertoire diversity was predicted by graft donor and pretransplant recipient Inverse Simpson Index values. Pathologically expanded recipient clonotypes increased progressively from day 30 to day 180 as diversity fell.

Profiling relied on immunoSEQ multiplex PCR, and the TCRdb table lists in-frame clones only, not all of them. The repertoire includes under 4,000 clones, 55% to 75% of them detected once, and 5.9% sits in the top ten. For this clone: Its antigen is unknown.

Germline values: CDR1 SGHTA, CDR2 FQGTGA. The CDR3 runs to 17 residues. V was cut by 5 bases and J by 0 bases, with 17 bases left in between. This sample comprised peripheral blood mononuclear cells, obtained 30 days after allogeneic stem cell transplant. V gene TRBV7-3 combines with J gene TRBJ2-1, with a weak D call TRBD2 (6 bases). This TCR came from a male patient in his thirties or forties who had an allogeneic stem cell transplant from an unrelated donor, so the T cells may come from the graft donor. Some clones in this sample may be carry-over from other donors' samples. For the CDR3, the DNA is TGTGCCAGCAGCCTAAGAGGAGGGCCTAGCTCCTACAATGAGCAGTTCTTC. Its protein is CASSLRGGPSSYNEQFF.